A selection of T cell receptor beta chains follows, all from one sample in a study of PD-1 blockade in classical Hodgkin lymphoma. Clones were sequenced by immunoSEQ multiplex PCR, and TCRdb holds only the in-frame ones, with some missing. The data contain around 46,000 clones, around 89% of them singletons. The sequencing here drew on peripheral blood mononuclear cells (PBMCs), taken before the fourth cycle of nivolumab. The receptors stem from a human donor with classical Hodgkin lymphoma. The CDR3 runs from the conserved cysteine through the conserved F or W. Fields, in order: J gene, D gene, V gene, clone size, CDR3 DNA, CDR3 protein. The D gene is left open where the match is weak. Some rows have no size entry. The others give once, few or many, or a class for an expanded clone.

j_call: TRBJ2-1
d_call: TRBD2
v_call: TRBV29-1
clone_size: NA
cdr3_nt: TGCAGCGTCGACCCCAGACTAGCTTTCCACAATGAGCAGTTCTTC
cdr3_aa: CSVDPRLAFHNEQFF

j_call: TRBJ2-1
d_call: TRBD2
v_call: TRBV5-4
clone_size: NA
cdr3_nt: TGTGCCAGCAGTTTACCGGGACTAGCGGGAGGAGAGGTCAGGGAGCAGTTCTTC
cdr3_aa: CASSLPGLAGGEVREQFF

j_call: TRBJ2-7
d_call: NA
v_call: TRBV4-1
clone_size: NA
cdr3_nt: TGCGCCAGCAGCCAAGGAACGGGCTACGAGCAGTACTTC
cdr3_aa: CASSQGTGYEQYF

j_call: TRBJ2-5
d_call: TRBD2
v_call: TRBV5-1
clone_size: NA
cdr3_nt: TGCGCCAGCAGCCTAGCGGGAGCCATAGAGACCCAGTACTTC
cdr3_aa: CASSLAGAIETQYF

j_call: TRBJ1-2
d_call: NA
v_call: TRBV29-1
clone_size: NA
cdr3_nt: TGCAGCGTTGAACCCCCGGCCGGTGGCTACACCTTC
cdr3_aa: CSVEPPAGGYTF

j_call: TRBJ2-5
d_call: NA
v_call: TRBV7-6
clone_size: NA
cdr3_nt: TGTGCCAGCAGCTTAGCCGGGGAGACCCAGTACTTC
cdr3_aa: CASSLAGETQYF

j_call: TRBJ2-1
d_call: TRBD2
v_call: TRBV27
clone_size: NA
cdr3_nt: TGTGCCAGCAGCACGGCAGGGCGACGCGGGAGGACTGAGCAGTTCTTC
cdr3_aa: CASSTAGRRGRTEQFF

j_call: TRBJ2-1
d_call: NA
v_call: TRBV10-1
clone_size: NA
cdr3_nt: TGCGCCAGCAGTGACCGCACCGGTTCCTACAATGAGCAGTTCTTC
cdr3_aa: CASSDRTGSYNEQFF

j_call: TRBJ2-2
d_call: TRBD2
v_call: TRBV7-9
clone_size: NA
cdr3_nt: TGTGCTGAGGTGCTAGCGGGGGCCGGGGAGCTGTTTTTT
cdr3_aa: CAEVLAGAGELFF

j_call: TRBJ2-1
d_call: TRBD2
v_call: TRBV9
clone_size: NA
cdr3_nt: TGTGCCAGCAGCGAGGGAGGGACTAGCGGATACAATGAGCAGTTCTTC
cdr3_aa: CASSEGGTSGYNEQFF

j_call: TRBJ1-2
d_call: NA
v_call: TRBV5-3
clone_size: NA
cdr3_nt: TGTGCCAGCAAGGTTCAGGGGACGGCTAACTATGGCTACACCTTC
cdr3_aa: CASKVQGTANYGYTF

j_call: TRBJ1-1
d_call: NA
v_call: TRBV6-5
clone_size: NA
cdr3_nt: TGTGCCAGCACCTCAAGGGGGAGGAACACTGAAGCTTTCTTT
cdr3_aa: CASTSRGRNTEAFF

j_call: TRBJ2-7
d_call: NA
v_call: TRBV18
clone_size: NA
cdr3_nt: TGTGCCAGCTCACCCTACGGACAGAACTACGAGCAGTACTTC
cdr3_aa: CASSPYGQNYEQYF

j_call: TRBJ2-6
d_call: NA
v_call: TRBV6-5
clone_size: NA
cdr3_nt: TGTGCCAGCAGACTGAACTCTGGGGCCAACGTCCTGACTTTC
cdr3_aa: CASRLNSGANVLTF

j_call: TRBJ2-7
d_call: TRBD2
v_call: TRBV29-1
clone_size: NA
cdr3_nt: TGCAGCGTTGAGATAGCTAGCGGAAACACCTACGAGCAGTACTTC
cdr3_aa: CSVEIASGNTYEQYF

j_call: TRBJ2-7
d_call: NA
v_call: TRBV10-2
clone_size: NA
cdr3_nt: TGCGCCAGCACTATATCGGCCGCCTACGAGCAGTACTTC
cdr3_aa: CASTISAAYEQYF

j_call: TRBJ2-7
d_call: NA
v_call: TRBV18
clone_size: NA
cdr3_nt: TGTGCCAGCTCACCAGGCGGGGTCTCCTACGAGCAGTACTTC
cdr3_aa: CASSPGGVSYEQYF

j_call: TRBJ2-3
d_call: NA
v_call: TRBV23-1
clone_size: NA
cdr3_nt: TGCGCCAGCATCACAGTAAGCGGAGAGAGCACAGATACGCAGTATTTT
cdr3_aa: CASITVSGESTDTQYF

j_call: TRBJ2-4
d_call: TRBD2
v_call: TRBV11-2
clone_size: NA
cdr3_nt: TGTGCCAGCAGCTCGGCCGGGAGGAGGGACATTCAGTACTTC
cdr3_aa: CASSSAGRRDIQYF

j_call: TRBJ2-1
d_call: NA
v_call: TRBV7-3
clone_size: NA
cdr3_nt: TGTGCCAGCAGCCCGATAAGGGGACCTAGAAATGAGCAGTTCTTC
cdr3_aa: CASSPIRGPRNEQFF

j_call: TRBJ1-1
d_call: NA
v_call: TRBV10-3
clone_size: few
cdr3_nt: TGTGCCATCAGTGAGTCAGCCCAGGGATGGATGGGCACTGAAGCTTTCTTT
cdr3_aa: CAISESAQGWMGTEAFF

j_call: TRBJ2-3
d_call: NA
v_call: TRBV5-1
clone_size: NA
cdr3_nt: TGCGCCAGCAGCTTTCTCGGGAGCGGCACAGATACGCAGTATTTT
cdr3_aa: CASSFLGSGTDTQYF

j_call: TRBJ2-7
d_call: NA
v_call: TRBV10-3
clone_size: NA
cdr3_nt: TGTGCCATCAGCATTGAGACAGAACCCTACGAGCAGTACTTC
cdr3_aa: CAISIETEPYEQYF

j_call: TRBJ1-6
d_call: TRBD1
v_call: TRBV6-5
clone_size: NA
cdr3_nt: TGTGCCAGCAGTTCTTTCCGGGACAGGGGGTCACCCCTCCACTTT
cdr3_aa: CASSSFRDRGSPLHF

j_call: TRBJ2-7
d_call: TRBD2
v_call: TRBV6-1
clone_size: NA
cdr3_nt: TGTGCCAGCAGGCAGCGGGAGTGGTCCTACGAGCAGTACTTC
cdr3_aa: CASRQREWSYEQYF

j_call: TRBJ2-7
d_call: NA
v_call: TRBV7-6
clone_size: NA
cdr3_nt: TGTGCCAGCAGCCCATTACAGGGTCAGAACGAGCAGTACTTC
cdr3_aa: CASSPLQGQNEQYF

j_call: TRBJ1-2
d_call: NA
v_call: TRBV11-1
clone_size: NA
cdr3_nt: TGTGCCAGCAGCTTATCCCCGAAGGACAGAGGTGGCTACACCTTC
cdr3_aa: CASSLSPKDRGGYTF

j_call: TRBJ1-1
d_call: TRBD1
v_call: TRBV6-4
clone_size: NA
cdr3_nt: TGTGCCAGCAGTGACAACAGGGGGTTCGCTGAAGCTTTCTTT
cdr3_aa: CASSDNRGFAEAFF

j_call: TRBJ1-2
d_call: NA
v_call: TRBV5-1
clone_size: NA
cdr3_nt: TGCGCCAGCAGCTTGGGCGGTCCATATGGCTACACCTTC
cdr3_aa: CASSLGGPYGYTF

j_call: TRBJ2-1
d_call: NA
v_call: TRBV11-2
clone_size: NA
cdr3_nt: TGTGCCAGCAGCTTGGTACGAAGCGGAAATGAGCAGTTCTTC
cdr3_aa: CASSLVRSGNEQFF

j_call: TRBJ2-3
d_call: NA
v_call: TRBV11-1
clone_size: NA
cdr3_nt: TGTGCCAGCAACCAGGGGCCCTTCACAGATACGCAGTATTTT
cdr3_aa: CASNQGPFTDTQYF

j_call: TRBJ2-7
d_call: TRBD1
v_call: TRBV6-5
clone_size: NA
cdr3_nt: TGTGCCAGCACCCCGGGACAGGGACCCTACGAGCAGTACTTC
cdr3_aa: CASTPGQGPYEQYF

j_call: TRBJ1-2
d_call: NA
v_call: TRBV5-4
clone_size: NA
cdr3_nt: TGTGCCAGCAGCTTGGAGGGAGTTATTAGGGACTACACCTTC
cdr3_aa: CASSLEGVIRDYTF

j_call: TRBJ2-7
d_call: TRBD2
v_call: TRBV6-6
clone_size: NA
cdr3_nt: TGTGCCAGCAGTTACATCACTAGCGGGACCTACGAGCAGTACTTC
cdr3_aa: CASSYITSGTYEQYF

j_call: TRBJ2-3
d_call: NA
v_call: TRBV6-4
clone_size: NA
cdr3_nt: TGTGCCAGCAGTGACGGGGCCTCTAGCACAGATACGCAGTATTTT
cdr3_aa: CASSDGASSTDTQYF

j_call: TRBJ1-1
d_call: NA
v_call: TRBV29-1
clone_size: NA
cdr3_nt: TGCAGCGTTGGGTGGGCTAACACTGAAGCTTTCTTT
cdr3_aa: CSVGWANTEAFF

j_call: TRBJ1-4
d_call: NA
v_call: TRBV19
clone_size: NA
cdr3_nt: TGTGCCAGTAAGGACCTGATGGGGAATGAAAAACTGTTTTTT
cdr3_aa: CASKDLMGNEKLFF

j_call: TRBJ2-7
d_call: TRBD2
v_call: TRBV27
clone_size: NA
cdr3_nt: TGTGCCAGCAGCCGGACTAGCGGGAGTCCCTACGAGCAGTACTTC
cdr3_aa: CASSRTSGSPYEQYF

j_call: TRBJ2-7
d_call: NA
v_call: TRBV30
clone_size: NA
cdr3_nt: TGTGCCTGGAGTAACGGCTACGAGCAGTACTTC
cdr3_aa: CAWSNGYEQYF

j_call: TRBJ1-4
d_call: NA
v_call: TRBV15
clone_size: NA
cdr3_nt: TGTGCCACCAGCAGGGGGGGGCTTGGAGATGAAAAACTGTTTTTT
cdr3_aa: CATSRGGLGDEKLFF

j_call: TRBJ1-2
d_call: NA
v_call: TRBV5-1
clone_size: NA
cdr3_nt: TGCGCCAGCAGCTTGGCCGGCCCTTCTGGCTACACCTTC
cdr3_aa: CASSLAGPSGYTF

j_call: TRBJ2-2
d_call: NA
v_call: TRBV2
clone_size: NA
cdr3_nt: TGTGCCAGCATGCGGGTCGCAAACACCGGGGAGCTGTTTTTT
cdr3_aa: CASMRVANTGELFF

j_call: TRBJ2-3
d_call: TRBD2
v_call: TRBV7-3
clone_size: NA
cdr3_nt: TGTGCCAGCAGCCCTGGACTAGCGGGTAGACATACGCAGTATTTT
cdr3_aa: CASSPGLAGRHTQYF

j_call: TRBJ1-4
d_call: TRBD1
v_call: TRBV6-6
clone_size: NA
cdr3_nt: TGTGCCAGCAGTTACGGTTACGGGACAGGGCTCGAAAAACTGTTTTTT
cdr3_aa: CASSYGYGTGLEKLFF